The 29 T cell receptor beta chains below were found in one sample sequenced in a study of blood T cell repertoires in COVID-19. The data were produced by immunoSEQ multiplex PCR, yet TCRdb's version contains in-frame clones alone and is incomplete. The data contain about 300,000 clones, around 92% of them singletons. The sample comprised peripheral blood. All receptors derive from a man aged 18-30 years who had recovered from COVID-19.

The genes are TRBV6-1 and TRBJ2-1, with 10 positions matching TRBD2. Per germline, CDR1 MNHNS and CDR2 SASEGT. V trimming: 1 base; J trimming: 3 bases; junction bases outside the gene matches: 3. This CDR3 has 16 residues. The CDR3 coding sequence is TGTGCCAGCAGTGAAGGACTAGCGGGTCTCTACAATGAGCAGTTCTTC. Amino acids: CASSEGLAGLYNEQFF.

The chain has TRBV6-1 and TRBJ2-7; no firm D call. Germline CDR1 MNHNS, CDR2 SASEGT. CDR3 size: 12 residues. Trimming cost V 3 bases and J 1 base, with 4 bases left between them. CDR3 protein: CASSDLSYEQYF. The DNA for the CDR3 is TGTGCCAGCAGTGATCTTTCCTACGAGCAGTACTTC.

V gene TRBV7-9 combines with J gene TRBJ1-2; D is undetermined. The CDR3 length is 15 residues. V was cut by 6 bases and J by 8 bases, with 22 bases left in between. Germline V gene lookup returns CDR1 SEHNR and CDR2 FQNEAQ (reference sequence). The CDR3 here is CASRSPGNSMGGYTF. The CDR3 bases are TGTGCCAGCAGGAGTCCCGGGAACAGTATGGGGGGCTACACCTTC.

The chain combines TRBV2 with TRBJ2-2; 10 bases line up with TRBD2. The CDR3 loop spans 13 amino acids. V trimming: 6 bases; J trimming: 5 bases; junction bases outside the gene matches: 0. Germline-derived CDR1 and CDR2 are SNHLY and FYNNEI. In DNA form, the CDR3 reads TGTGCCAGCAGGACTAGCGGGACCGGGGAGCTGTTTTTT. It codes for CASRTSGTGELFF.

V is TRBV2 and J is TRBJ1-1; 7 positions match TRBD1. Germline V CDR1 and CDR2: SNHLY, FYNNEI. CDR3 size: 13 residues. The trim removed 6 bases at V and 6 bases at J, leaving 7 bases unmatched. The CDR3 region is CASRDREAAEAFF. The CDR3, as DNA: TGTGCCAGCAGAGACAGGGAGGCCGCTGAAGCTTTCTTT.

In its sample, this clone was seen a few times. V gene TRBV4-2 combines with J gene TRBJ1-4; D is undetermined. This CDR3 contains 15 residues. Germline V gene lookup returns CDR1 LGHNA and CDR2 YNFKEQ. Trimming took 4 bases from V and 0 from J, leaving 9 bases between them. CDR3 coding DNA: TGTGCCAGCAGCCCCCGCGCGGCAACTAATGAAAAACTGTTTTTT. Translated, it gives CASSPRAATNEKLFF.

V usage is TRBV7-3 and J usage is TRBJ2-1; TRBD2 matches 7 bases. V trimming: 4 bases; J trimming: 3 bases; junction bases outside the gene matches: 9. This CDR3 contains 16 residues. Per germline, CDR1 SGHTA and CDR2 FQGTGA. The DNA of the CDR3 is TGTGCCAGCAGCTCCACTGGGCTAGCGGACTACAATGAGCAGTTCTTC. Amino acid sequence: CASSSTGLADYNEQFF.

CDR3 amino acids: CASSSQGTEAFF. The CDR3 DNA reads TGTGCCAGCAGCTCACAGGGTACTGAAGCTTTCTTT. This chain links TRBV7-9 with TRBJ1-1, with D possibly being TRBD1 (6 bases). V shed 4 bases and J shed 5 bases, with 8 bases lying between them. Germline V lookup: CDR1 SEHNR, CDR2 FQNEAQ (reference sequence). This CDR3 spans 12 amino acids.

V gene TRBV7-3 combines with J gene TRBJ2-3, with 9 bases identical to TRBD2. Germline values: CDR1 SGHTA, CDR2 FQGTGA. The V segment lost 2 bases and the J segment 0 bases; nucleotides outside the gene matches: 6. The CDR3 covers 17 residues. CDR3 protein: CASSLWASGTSTDTQYF. CDR3 DNA: TGTGCCAGCAGCTTATGGGCTAGCGGGACTAGCACAGATACGCAGTATTTT.

This chain joins TRBV11-3 and TRBJ2-1, with TRBD2 matching 12 bases. This CDR3 spans 20 amino acids. After removal of 5 bases from V and 7 bases from J, the junction contained 21 bases not matched to a gene. From germline, CDR1 is SGHNT and CDR2 YENEEA. The CDR3: CASSLSPWTSGKNAINEQFF. The CDR3 region has the DNA TGTGCCAGCAGCCTATCGCCTTGGACTAGCGGGAAGAATGCAATAAATGAGCAGTTCTTC.

This chain links TRBV6-2 or TRBV6-3 with TRBJ2-7, with 9 bases aligning to TRBD1. The trim removed 5 bases at V and 5 bases at J, leaving 7 bases unmatched. Germline V gene data show CDR1 as MNHEY and CDR2 as SVGEGT. This CDR3 contains 14 residues. The CDR3 bases are TGTGCCAGCAGTCACCGGGACAGGGTCCACGAGCAGTACTTC. It encodes CASSHRDRVHEQYF.

This clone was found a few times. The chain couples TRBV19 to TRBJ2-2; no definite D call. The V and J ends lost 9 bases and 1 base respectively, with 9 bases between them. Per germline, CDR1 LNHDA and CDR2 SQIVND (reference sequence). The CDR3 covers 13 residues. The CDR3 loop reads CASTPGNTGELFF. The CDR3 nucleotides read TGTGCCAGCACTCCAGGGAACACCGGGGAGCTGTTTTTT.

The V call is TRBV10-2, the J call TRBJ2-5, with 14 positions matching TRBD2. The V and J ends lost 6 bases and 5 bases, in that order; junction bases with no gene match: 8. The germline gives CDR1 WSHSY, CDR2 SAAADI. This CDR3 region has 16 residues. Here the CDR3 reads CASRGLAGEGGETQYF. The CDR3 DNA is TGCGCCAGCAGGGGACTAGCGGGAGAGGGGGGGGAGACCCAGTACTTC.

This clone was recorded once. V usage is TRBV6-1 and J usage is TRBJ1-1; 8 positions match TRBD1. The CDR3 covers 17 residues. Trimming took 2 bases from V and 0 from J; bases not matched to a gene: 8. CDR1 MNHNS and CDR2 SASEGT come from the germline V gene. This chain's CDR3 is CASSEYGTGTLNTEAFF. CDR3 sequence (DNA): TGTGCCAGCAGTGAATATGGGACAGGAACCCTGAACACTGAAGCTTTCTTT.

The chain recombines TRBV15 with TRBJ1-2; D unclear. CDR3 length equals 15 residues. The germline V gene encodes CDR1 LNHNV and CDR2 YYDKDF (reference sequence). V dropped 3 bases and J dropped 4 bases, with 15 bases sitting between them. The CDR3, as DNA: TGTGCCACCAGCAGTGAGGGAGGGTTAGGCTATGGCTACACCTTC. This translates into CATSSEGGLGYGYTF.

This clone was detected only a few times. The rearrangement links TRBV19 to TRBJ1-5; 9 positions match TRBD1. The V gene's germline CDR1 is LNHDA and CDR2 SQIVND (reference sequence). This CDR3 has 15 amino acids. With V trimmed by 7 bases and J by 3 bases, 7 bases remained unmatched. The CDR3 protein is CASTTGTGNNQPQHF. The DNA of the CDR3 is TGTGCCAGTACCACAGGGACAGGGAACAATCAGCCCCAGCATTTT.

As to this clone: At one end the junction does not follow the germline gene, possibly because of a read error. The chain combines TRBV7-7 with TRBJ2-5; 9 nucleotides align to TRBD1. This CDR3 comprises 18 residues. Germline V gives CDR1 SSHAT, CDR2 FNYEAQ (reference sequence). The CDR3 DNA reads TGTGCTAGCAGTCCCGGGACAGGGAACCGCAGCCCCACGGAGACCCAGTACTTC. It translates to CASSPGTGNRSPTETQYF.

V is TRBV6-4 and J is TRBJ2-1; 9 nucleotides match TRBD2. The CDR3 sequence is 15 residues long. Germline trimming cut 0 bases from V and 9 bases from J; bases unmatched to any gene: 6. Germline CDR1 reads MRHNA; CDR2 reads SNTAGT. CDR3 nucleotide sequence: TGTGCCAGCAGTGACTCGACTAGCGGCGGGAGTGAGCAGTTCTTC. Residues: CASSDSTSGGSEQFF.

The chain joins TRBV4-3 to TRBJ2-7, with TRBD1 identical over 8 bases. This CDR3 has 15 amino acids. With V trimmed by 0 bases and J by 5 bases, 6 bases remained unmatched. Germline V gene data show CDR1 as LGHNA and CDR2 as YSLEER. The CDR3 loop reads CASSQDPGGLDEQYF. CDR3 bases: TGCGCCAGCAGCCAAGATCCAGGGGGCTTGGACGAGCAGTACTTC.

The gene calls are TRBV6-5 and TRBJ2-2; no reliable D call. This CDR3 has 12 amino acids. Trimming cost V 7 bases and J 8 bases, with 11 bases left between them. The V gene's germline CDR1 is MNHEY and CDR2 SVGAGI. CDR3 in amino acids: CASKRVLGELFF. CDR3 coding DNA: TGTGCCAGCAAGAGAGTATTAGGGGAGCTGTTTTTT.

As for this clone: Sequence at one end of the junction differs from germline and may be a read error. The V and J genes are TRBV7-6 and TRBJ2-3, with a tentative D call TRBD1 (6 bases). CDR1 is SGHVS and CDR2 is FNYEAQ in the germline V gene. The CDR3 runs 18 residues. Here the CDR3 reads CASSPSPALGALTDAQYF. The CDR3 DNA is TGTGCCAGCAGCCCTTCCCCCGCCTTGGGGGCCCTCACAGATGCGCAGTATTTT.

The chain employs TRBV28 and TRBJ1-2; D gene unclear. The germline gives CDR1 MDHEN, CDR2 SYDVKM. This CDR3 spans 12 amino acids. The V gene lost 5 bases and the J gene lost 5 bases, with 9 bases spanning the gap. The DNA of the CDR3 is TGTGCCAGCAGTCAGACTGGGTATGGCTACACCTTC. It translates to CASSQTGYGYTF.

This clone has a single count. The chain employs TRBV5-1 and TRBJ2-7, with 7 bases that match TRBD1. The ends lost 3 bases at V and 0 bases at J; junction bases unmatched: 6. CDR3 size: 15 residues. Germline CDR1 SGHRS, CDR2 YFSETQ. The CDR3 coding sequence is TGCGCCAGCAGCTCTTTGACAGGGTCCTCCTACGAGCAGTACTTC. Its protein product is CASSSLTGSSYEQYF.

The chain links TRBV9 to TRBJ1-1; D is unresolved. V dropped 0 bases and J dropped 0 bases, with 3 bases sitting between them. Germline CDR1 SGDLS, CDR2 YYNGEE. The CDR3 covers 13 residues. CDR3 amino acids: CASSVVVNTEAFF. The CDR3 bases are TGTGCCAGCAGCGTAGTAGTGAACACTGAAGCTTTCTTT.

V and J are TRBV7-9 and TRBJ2-7, with D possibly TRBD1 on 6 matching bases. The germline CDR1 and CDR2 sequences are SEHNR and FQNEAQ (reference sequence). The CDR3 is 17 residues long. V lost 5 bases to trimming and J lost 2 bases, with 22 bases between them. The CDR3, as DNA: TGTGCCAGCAGCGTACTAAGGACAGATAAAGACCCCTACGAGCAGTACTTC. Its protein is CASSVLRTDKDPYEQYF.

The J gene is TRBJ1-2, the V gene TRBV6-2 or TRBV6-3; 10 bases agree with TRBD1. CDR3 length: 14 residues. Germline V CDR1 and CDR2: MNHEY, SVGEGT. Trimming took 8 bases from V and 7 from J; bases not matched to a gene: 10. CDR3 coding DNA: TGTGCCAGCGGCCAGACAGGGGGCGCGGCTGGCTACACCTTC. Amino acids: CASGQTGGAAGYTF.

V gene TRBV9 combines with J gene TRBJ2-3; TRBD2 matches at 10 bases. This CDR3 has 17 amino acids. Germline CDR1 and CDR2: SGDLS and YYNGEE. The trim removed 4 bases at V and 5 bases at J, leaving 13 bases unmatched. This CDR3 is CASSRQAGGPIGDTQYF. For the CDR3, the DNA is TGTGCCAGCAGCCGCCAAGCGGGGGGGCCAATAGGAGATACGCAGTATTTT.

The V gene is TRBV21-1, the J gene TRBJ2-1; TRBD2 is taken as the D call from the table, unchecked against the DNA. TRBV21-1 is a pseudogene. The length of the CDR3 is 20 residues. CDR3 sequence: CASSKERGTSGNRSYNEQFF. The DNA of the CDR3 is TGTGCCAGCAGCAAAGAACGAGGGACTAGCGGGAACCGCTCCTACAATGAGCAGTTCTTC.

The chain recombines TRBV5-1 with TRBJ1-1; 7 bases match TRBD1. The germline V gene has CDR1 SGHRS and CDR2 YFSETQ. The CDR3 spans 15 residues. The V segment lost 4 bases and the J segment 4 bases; nucleotides outside the gene matches: 10. CDR3 sequence (DNA): TGCGCCAGCAGCCCCCGAGGACAGGTGGGCACTGAAGCTTTCTTT. Encoded protein: CASSPRGQVGTEAFF. The full variable domain, rest sourced from reference TRBV5-1 and TRBJ1-1, is KAGVTQTPRYLIKTRGQQVTLSCSPISGHRSVSWYQQTPGQGLQFLFEYFSETQRNKGNFPGRFSGRQFSNSRSEMNVSTLELGDSALYLCASSPRGQVGTEAFFGQGTRLTVV.